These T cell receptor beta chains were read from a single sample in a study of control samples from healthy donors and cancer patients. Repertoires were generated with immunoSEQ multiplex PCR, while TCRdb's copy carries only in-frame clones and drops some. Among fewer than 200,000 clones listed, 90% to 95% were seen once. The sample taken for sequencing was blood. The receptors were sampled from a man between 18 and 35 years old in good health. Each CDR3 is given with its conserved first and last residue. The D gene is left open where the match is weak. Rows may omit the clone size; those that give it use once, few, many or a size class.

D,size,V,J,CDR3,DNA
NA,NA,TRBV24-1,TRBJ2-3,CATHRVWVLDTQYF,TGTGCCACCCACAGGGTTTGGGTACTGGATACGCAGTATTTT
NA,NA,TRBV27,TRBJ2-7,CASSLTWGNPEQYF,TGTGCCAGCAGTTTAACATGGGGAAACCCCGAGCAGTACTTC
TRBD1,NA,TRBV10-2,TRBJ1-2,CASSVQGANYGYTF,TGCGCCAGCAGTGTACAGGGGGCTAACTATGGCTACACCTTC
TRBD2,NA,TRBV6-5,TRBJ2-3,CASREGGGPKDTQYF,TGTGCCAGCAGGGAGGGCGGGGGGCCCAAGGATACGCAGTATTTT
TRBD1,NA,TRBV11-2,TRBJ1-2,CASSRWDSLSGGYTF,TGTGCCAGCAGCCGATGGGACAGTCTATCCGGTGGCTACACCTTC
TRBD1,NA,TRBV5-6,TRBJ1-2,CASSLGGQGILGGYTF,TGTGCCAGCAGCTTGGGGGGACAGGGGATCTTAGGAGGCTACACCTTC
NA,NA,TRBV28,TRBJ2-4,CASTTRAGNIQYF,TGTGCCAGCACTACCCGGGCAGGTAACATTCAGTACTTC
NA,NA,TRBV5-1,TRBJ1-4,CASSLEGRTNEKLFF,TGCGCCAGCAGCTTGGAGGGTAGGACTAATGAAAAACTGTTTTTT
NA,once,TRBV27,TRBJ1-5,CASSFKAGSHQPQHF,TGTGCCAGCAGTTTTAAAGCCGGAAGCCATCAGCCCCAGCATTTT
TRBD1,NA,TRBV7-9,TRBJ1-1,CASSSTGVSTEAFF,TGTGCCAGCAGCTCCACAGGGGTGAGCACTGAAGCTTTCTTT
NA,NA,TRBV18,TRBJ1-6,CASSPISSPLHF,TGTGCCAGCTCACCCATTTCTTCACCCCTCCACTTT
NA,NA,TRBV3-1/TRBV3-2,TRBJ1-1,CASSALEGMGEAFF,TGTGCCAGCAGCGCTTTAGAAGGGATGGGGGAAGCTTTCTTT
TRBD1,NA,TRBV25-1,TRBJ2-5,CASRGQGASQTQYF,TGTGCCAGCAGGGGACAGGGGGCATCCCAGACCCAGTACTTC
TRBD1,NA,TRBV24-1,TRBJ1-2,CATSDPDRGDHGYTF,TGTGCCACCAGTGACCCGGACAGGGGCGACCATGGCTACACCTTC
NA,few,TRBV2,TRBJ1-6,CASSENRPSNSPLHF,TGTGCCAGCAGTGAGAACAGGCCTTCTAATTCACCCCTCCACTTT
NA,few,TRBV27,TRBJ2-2,CASSSTGPFSNTGELFF,TGTGCCAGCAGTTCAACCGGCCCTTTTTCAAACACCGGGGAGCTGTTTTTT
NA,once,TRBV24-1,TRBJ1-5,CATSGPNSNQPQHF,TGTGCCACCAGTGGGCCGAATAGCAATCAGCCCCAGCATTTT
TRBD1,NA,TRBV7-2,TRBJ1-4,CASSLSRDSRSEKLFF,TGTGCCAGCAGCTTATCTCGGGACAGCAGGAGCGAAAAACTGTTTTTT
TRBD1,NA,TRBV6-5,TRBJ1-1,CASIKGQGWTEAFF,TGTGCCAGCATAAAAGGACAGGGGTGGACTGAAGCTTTCTTT
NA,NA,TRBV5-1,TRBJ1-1,CASSPGTRAEAFF,TGCGCCAGCAGCCCAGGGACCCGGGCCGAAGCTTTCTTT
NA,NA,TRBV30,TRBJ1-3,CASQGVSGNTIYF,TGTGCCTCCCAGGGAGTCTCTGGAAACACCATATATTTT
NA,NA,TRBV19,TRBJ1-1,CASSIGGNTEAFF,TGTGCCAGTAGTATAGGGGGGAACACTGAAGCTTTCTTT
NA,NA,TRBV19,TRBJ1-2,CASSIVSSGGENYGYTF,TGTGCCAGTAGTATAGTGTCCTCGGGGGGAGAGAACTATGGCTACACCTTC
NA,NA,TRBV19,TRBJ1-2,CASSIPLYGYTF,TGTGCCAGTAGTATCCCCCTCTATGGCTACACCTTC
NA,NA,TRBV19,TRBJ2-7,CASSSYRDKGSYEQYF,TGTGCCAGTAGTTCCTACCGGGACAAGGGTTCCTACGAGCAGTACTTC
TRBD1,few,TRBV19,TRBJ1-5,CASRPTGASDPQPQHF,TGTGCCAGTAGGCCCACAGGGGCTTCCGACCCCCAGCCCCAGCATTTT
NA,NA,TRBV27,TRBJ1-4,CASSSQVREKLFF,TGTGCCAGCAGTTCACAGGTTCGGGAAAAACTGTTTTTT
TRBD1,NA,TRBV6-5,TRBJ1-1,CASTPEGAGPVGAFF,TGTGCCAGCACCCCGGAGGGGGCAGGACCCGTCGGAGCTTTCTTT
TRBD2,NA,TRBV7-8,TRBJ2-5,CASSLNPGLRQETQYF,TGTGCCAGCAGCTTAAATCCGGGACTACGACAAGAGACCCAGTACTTC
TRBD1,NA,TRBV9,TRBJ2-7,CASSVEGQGGYEQYF,TGTGCCAGCAGCGTAGAAGGACAGGGGGGCTACGAGCAGTACTTC
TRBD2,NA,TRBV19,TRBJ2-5,CASTSKGSGAKGRETQYF,TGTGCCAGTACCTCCAAGGGAAGCGGGGCTAAAGGTCGAGAGACCCAGTACTTC
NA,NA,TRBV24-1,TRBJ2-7,CATSVTKQYF,TGTGCCACCAGTGTAACAAAGCAGTACTTC
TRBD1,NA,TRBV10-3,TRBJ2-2,CAISEGDRGANTGELFF,TGTGCCATCAGTGAGGGAGACAGGGGAGCGAACACCGGGGAGCTGTTTTTT
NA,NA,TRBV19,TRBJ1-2,CASSMRAVRDGYTF,TGTGCCAGTAGTATGCGAGCGGTTCGGGATGGCTACACCTTC
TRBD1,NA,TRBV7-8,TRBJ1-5,CASSISPGTGSNQPQHF,TGTGCCAGCAGCATTAGTCCCGGGACAGGGAGCAATCAGCCCCAGCATTTT
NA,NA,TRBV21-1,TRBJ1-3,CASSKWGDRVASGNTIYF,NA
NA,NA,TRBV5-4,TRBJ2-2,CASSLGGSANTGELFF,TGTGCCAGCAGCTTGGGGGGCAGCGCGAACACCGGGGAGCTGTTTTTT
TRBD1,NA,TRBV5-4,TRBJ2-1,CASSLGQGTYNEQFF,TGTGCCAGCAGCCTGGGACAGGGGACCTACAATGAGCAGTTCTTC
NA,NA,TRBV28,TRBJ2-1,CATVGREVWDEQFF,TGTGCCACCGTGGGAAGGGAAGTTTGGGATGAGCAGTTCTTC
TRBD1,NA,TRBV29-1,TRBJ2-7,CSVLGQGSYEQYF,TGCAGCGTCTTGGGACAGGGCTCCTACGAGCAGTACTTC
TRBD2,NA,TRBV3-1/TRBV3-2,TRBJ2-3,CASSPIVPGLAGGTDTQYF,TGTGCCAGCAGCCCCATCGTACCGGGACTAGCGGGGGGCACAGATACGCAGTATTTT